This T cell receptor (beta chain) came from a study of shared clonotypes between healthy human individuals. Study information: Each donor contributed plates that comprised three CD4 naive, three CD4 memory, two CD8 naive and one CD8 memory.

On this clone: The same CDR3 also results from other DNA sequences found in this sample.

V lost 1 base to trimming and J lost 9 bases, with 10 bases between them. The CDR3 is made up of 12 amino acids. The V gene's germline CDR1 is GTSNPN and CDR2 SVGIG (reference sequence). Sorted-subset replicate PCRs used 150 to 250 ng of genomic DNA. This amount corresponded to 25,000 to 30,000 T cell genomes. Clones were read by immunoSEQ multiplex PCR, and TCRdb kept only the in-frame ones, dropping some. The table has around 2.1 million clones, around 95% seen once. The sample consisted of naive CD4+ T cells sorted from blood. Indicated subset: CD45RA+ positively selected. The clonotype comes from a man between 18 and 29 years old in good health. The gene calls are TRBV30 and TRBJ1-5, with D perhaps matching TRBD1 (5 bases). DNA of the CDR3: TGTGCCTGGAGTGAGGGAAGGGGGCCCCAGCATTTT. This sequence encodes CAWSEGRGPQHF.